A single sample is the source of the 26 T cell receptor beta chains below, sequenced in a study of a mutant IDH1 vaccine in newly diagnosed glioma. Sample time point: baseline, week 1 (first vaccination visit). Treatment: pre-vaccination baseline after standard-of-care therapy. Assay used: immunoSEQ multiplex PCR; TCRdb lists only in-frame clones, some missing. The repertoire has about 36,000 clones, over 85% of them found once; the top ten carry 18%. Sequences were derived from PBMCs, sampled from a glioma patient treated with radiotherapy, temozolomide or both. The receptors were gathered from a man between 18 and 35 years old with glioma.

This clone was observed a few times. The chain couples TRBV4-3 to TRBJ2-1; TRBD2 aligns across 9 bases. The V segment lost 2 bases and the J segment 7 bases; nucleotides outside the gene matches: 6. The CDR3 is made up of 15 amino acids. Germline V gene lookup returns CDR1 LGHNA and CDR2 YSLEER. DNA for the CDR3: TGCGCCAGCAGCCAAAGTCGCGGGAGGGCAAATGAGCAGTTCTTC. This codes for CASSQSRGRANEQFF.

The rearrangement joins TRBV7-9 to TRBJ2-7, with a tentative D call TRBD2 (5 bases). The germline V gene has CDR1 SEHNR and CDR2 FQNEAQ (reference sequence). The CDR3 loop spans 12 amino acids. V dropped 5 bases and J dropped 2 bases, with 7 bases sitting between them. CDR3 bases: TGTGCCAGCAGCCCGACTACCTACGAGCAGTACTTC. This translates into CASSPTTYEQYF. Using reference TRBV7-9 and TRBJ2-7 for the parts outside the CDR3, the full variable domain is DTGVSQNPRHKITKRGQNVTFRCDPISEHNRLYWYRQTLGQGPEFLTYFQNEAQLEKSRLLSDRFSAERPKGSFSTLEIQRTEQGDSAMYLCASSPTTYEQYFGPGTRLTVT.

The chain recombines TRBV25-1 with TRBJ2-2; tentatively, D is TRBD2 (5 bases). Germline CDR1 and CDR2: MGHDK and SYGVNS. V gave up 4 bases and J gave up 0 bases, with 6 bases separating them. The CDR3 length is 14 residues. This chain's CDR3 is CASSVGTNTGELFF. The DNA for the CDR3 is TGTGCCAGCAGTGTCGGGACGAACACCGGGGAGCTGTTTTTT.

This clone has just a few counts. The chain links TRBV15 to TRBJ2-6, with TRBD1 identical over 8 bases. V lost 5 bases and J lost 2; bases outside the gene matches: 11. CDR3 length equals 18 residues. Germline V gene sequence: CDR1 LNHNV, CDR2 YYDKDF (reference sequence). CDR3 DNA sequence: TGTGCCACCAGCGACGGGACAGGAGTCTATCCTGGGGCCAACGTCCTGACTTTC. This translates into CATSDGTGVYPGANVLTF.

This CDR3 reads CASSTGQGLFF. DNA for the CDR3: TGTGCCAGCAGCACCGGACAGGGACTGTTTTTT. The rearrangement joins TRBV11-2 to TRBJ1-4; 8 bases match TRBD1. The length of the CDR3 is 11 residues. In germline, CDR1 is SGHAT, CDR2 FQNNGV. V trimming: 5 bases; J trimming: 13 bases; junction bases outside the gene matches: 3.

The chain has TRBV11-2 and TRBJ2-7; tentative D call: TRBD2 (5 bases). The CDR3 loop spans 11 amino acids. Germline loops: CDR1 SGHAT, CDR2 FQNNGV. V was trimmed by 5 bases and J by 7 bases, leaving 9 bases between them. Here the CDR3 reads CASSLRGEQYF. For the CDR3, the DNA is TGTGCCAGCAGCCTCCGGGGAGAGCAGTACTTC.

CDR3 sequence (DNA): TGTGCCAGCAGCTTAGGACTAGCGGGAGAGACCCAGTACTTC. Protein product: CASSLGLAGETQYF. This chain joins TRBV7-9 and TRBJ2-5; 10 nucleotides match TRBD2. The germline V gene encodes CDR1 SEHNR and CDR2 FQNEAQ (reference sequence). This CDR3 is 14 amino acids long. The J segment lost 4 bases and the V segment lost 1 base, leaving 0 bases of the junction unmatched.

The J gene is TRBJ1-5, the V gene TRBV28; no clear D. Germline V gene data show CDR1 as MDHEN and CDR2 as SYDVKM. CDR3 length: 14 residues. Trimming removed 6 bases at V and 2 bases at J, with 11 bases between. The CDR3 DNA follows: TGTGCCAGCAGATCGGTAGGGCGCAATCAGCCCCAGCATTTT. Its translation is CASRSVGRNQPQHF.

The gene calls are TRBV5-6 and TRBJ2-7; no reliable D call. The germline gives CDR1 SGHDT, CDR2 YYEEEE. Deletions cut 3 bases from V and 6 bases from J, with 16 bases between. CDR3 size: 14 residues. The DNA for the CDR3 is TGTGCCAGCAGCTCCCTCTTGGGCAGAGCCGAGCAGTACTTC. Translating it yields CASSSLLGRAEQYF. Based on the CDR3 plus reference TRBV5-6 and TRBJ2-7, the full variable domain is DAGVTQSPTHLIKTRGQQVTLRCSPKSGHDTVSWYQQALGQGPQFIFQYYEEEERQRGNFPDRFSGHQFPNYSSELNVNALLLGDSALYLCASSSLLGRAEQYFGPGTRLTVT.

V is TRBV28 and J is TRBJ1-1; no definite D call. CDR1 MDHEN and CDR2 SYDVKM come from the germline V gene. With 3 bases removed from V and 5 bases from J, the gap between germline ends came to 10 bases. The CDR3 sequence is 13 residues long. This chain's CDR3 is CASSLSGWTEAFF. The CDR3, as DNA: TGTGCCAGCAGTTTGAGTGGGTGGACTGAAGCTTTCTTT.

The chain joins TRBV19 to TRBJ1-5; D not resolved. This CDR3 spans 13 amino acids. Germline V lookup: CDR1 LNHDA, CDR2 SQIVND (reference sequence). V dropped 0 bases and J dropped 7 bases, with 7 bases sitting between them. This chain's CDR3 is CASSIEGKQPQHF. CDR3 sequence (DNA): TGTGCCAGTAGTATAGAGGGTAAACAGCCCCAGCATTTT.

This rearrangement joins TRBV5-1 to TRBJ2-1, with 9 bases matching TRBD2. J gave up 5 bases and V 3 bases, and 6 bases lay outside the gene matches. CDR3 length equals 15 residues. Germline-derived CDR1 and CDR2 are SGHRS and YFSETQ. Here the CDR3 reads CASSSRSGRNNEQFF. The CDR3 DNA reads as TGCGCCAGCAGCTCACGGAGCGGGAGGAACAATGAGCAGTTCTTC.

CDR3 nucleotide sequence: TGTGCCAGCAGTGGGGGAGTTGGAAACACCATATATTTT. Protein sequence: CASSGGVGNTIYF. This rearrangement joins TRBV28 to TRBJ1-3, with D tentatively TRBD1 (5 bases). V lost 5 bases and J 3 bases, leaving 8 bases between the germline ends. CDR1 is MDHEN and CDR2 is SYDVKM in the germline V gene. The length of the CDR3 is 13 residues.

V gene TRBV5-1 combines with J gene TRBJ2-5; 14 bases are shared with TRBD2. The CDR3 runs 17 residues. V lost 3 bases, J lost 2 bases, and 6 bases stayed unmatched. Germline lookup yields CDR1 SGHRS and CDR2 YFSETQ. The CDR3 DNA reads TGCGCCAGCAGCTGGGGGACTAGCGGGAGCGGTCAAGAGACCCAGTACTTC. Its protein is CASSWGTSGSGQETQYF.

V and J are TRBV11-2 and TRBJ2-7; D is unresolved. The V end was cut by 5 bases, the J end by 1 base, with 9 bases between. This CDR3 spans 13 amino acids. Germline loops: CDR1 SGHAT, CDR2 FQNNGV. In nucleotides, the CDR3 is TGTGCCAGCAGCCTAACTCGTTCCTACGAGCAGTACTTC. This codes for CASSLTRSYEQYF.

The gene calls are TRBV2 and TRBJ2-7, with D possibly being TRBD1 or TRBD2 (5 bases each). The length of the CDR3 is 15 residues. V lost 7 bases to trimming and J lost 2 bases, with 18 bases between them. Germline assignment: CDR1 SNHLY and CDR2 FYNNEI. The CDR3 DNA follows: TGTGCCAGCACCAAAGGGGCCCAGACTACCTACGAGCAGTACTTC. This translates into CASTKGAQTTYEQYF.

This rearrangement joins TRBV25-1 to TRBJ1-2; no clear D. The V end lost 3 bases, the J end lost 2 bases, and 7 bases lay between the germline ends. Germline V gene lookup returns CDR1 MGHDK and CDR2 SYGVNS. CDR3 size: 13 residues. For the CDR3, the DNA is TGTGCCAGCAGTGACCCAGCGAACTATGGCTACACCTTC. This codes for CASSDPANYGYTF.

The rearrangement joins TRBV4-2 to TRBJ2-7; D might be TRBD1 (6 bases). With 4 bases removed from V and 2 bases from J, the gap between germline ends came to 15 bases. In germline, CDR1 is LGHNA, CDR2 YNFKEQ. CDR3 length equals 15 residues. The CDR3 DNA is TGTGCCAGCAGCCCGTTACTAGGGGGTACCTACGAGCAGTACTTC. Encoded protein: CASSPLLGGTYEQYF.

The chain uses TRBV6-1 and TRBJ1-1, with 8 bases fitting TRBD1. CDR1 is MNHNS, CDR2 SASEGT, per germline. CDR3 size: 13 residues. J gave up 4 bases and V 6 bases, and 4 bases lay outside the gene matches. The CDR3 here is CASRKTGVTEAFF. For the CDR3, the DNA is TGTGCCAGCAGAAAGACAGGGGTCACTGAAGCTTTCTTT.

The chain combines TRBV6-5 with TRBJ2-7, with D perhaps matching TRBD2 (5 bases). Deletions cut 0 bases from V and 1 base from J, with 13 bases between. This CDR3 spans 16 amino acids. Looked up from germline, CDR1 is MNHEY and CDR2 is SVGAGI. CDR3 nucleotide sequence: TGTGCCAGCAGTTACTCAGGATTTTCGGGGTCCTACGAGCAGTACTTC. Protein sequence: CASSYSGFSGSYEQYF.

The chain uses TRBV6-5 and TRBJ2-1, with no clear D. Germline CDR1 reads MNHEY; CDR2 reads SVGAGI. The CDR3 extends over 15 amino acids. The ends were cut back, 5 bases at V and 0 bases at J, with 11 bases in the middle. In nucleotides, the CDR3 is TGTGCCAGCAGTACAGATAGAAGCTCCTACAATGAGCAGTTCTTC. Protein product: CASSTDRSSYNEQFF.

The chain joins TRBV18 to TRBJ1-5; D is ambiguous. CDR1 KGHSH and CDR2 LQKENI come from the germline V gene. Trimming removed 4 bases at V and 4 bases at J, with 8 bases between. The CDR3 runs to 13 residues. CDR3 in amino acids: CASSQADNQPQHF. The CDR3 nucleotides read TGTGCCAGCTCACAGGCAGATAATCAGCCCCAGCATTTT.

CDR3 residues: CASSLFPPGGSYNSPLHF. The DNA of the CDR3 is TGTGCCAGCAGCTTGTTCCCCCCGGGGGGCTCCTATAATTCACCCCTCCACTTT. The chain combines TRBV5-4 with TRBJ1-6; weak D call: TRBD1 (5 bases). The ends were cut back, 1 base at V and 0 bases at J, with 14 bases in the middle. This CDR3 contains 18 residues. Germline CDR1 and CDR2: SGHNT and YYREEE (reference sequence).

This sequence joins TRBV7-8 and TRBJ1-5; no reliable D call. Germline CDR1 and CDR2: SGHVS and FQNEAQ. The V end was cut by 4 bases, the J end by 7 bases, with 8 bases between. This CDR3 has 12 residues. The CDR3 bases are TGTGCCAGCAGCTACCCTGAGCAGCCCCAGCATTTT. Protein product: CASSYPEQPQHF.

The rearrangement uses TRBV4-1 and TRBJ1-1; 7 nucleotides line up with TRBD1. CDR1 and CDR2 (germline): MGHRA, YSYEKL. The length of the CDR3 is 16 residues. The V segment lost 2 bases and the J segment 0 bases; nucleotides outside the gene matches: 6. The CDR3 sequence is CASSQPTGLMNTEAFF. DNA of the CDR3: TGCGCCAGCAGCCAACCGACAGGGCTGATGAACACTGAAGCTTTCTTT.

This chain uses TRBV4-2 with TRBJ2-1; TRBD2 matches at 13 bases. V gave up 2 bases and J gave up 8 bases; unmatched junction bases: 6. Per the germline V gene, CDR1 is LGHNA and CDR2 is YNFKEQ. This CDR3 comprises 16 residues. CDR3 residues: CASSQTSGRAGDEQFF. The DNA for the CDR3 is TGTGCCAGCAGCCAAACTAGCGGGAGGGCCGGGGATGAGCAGTTCTTC.